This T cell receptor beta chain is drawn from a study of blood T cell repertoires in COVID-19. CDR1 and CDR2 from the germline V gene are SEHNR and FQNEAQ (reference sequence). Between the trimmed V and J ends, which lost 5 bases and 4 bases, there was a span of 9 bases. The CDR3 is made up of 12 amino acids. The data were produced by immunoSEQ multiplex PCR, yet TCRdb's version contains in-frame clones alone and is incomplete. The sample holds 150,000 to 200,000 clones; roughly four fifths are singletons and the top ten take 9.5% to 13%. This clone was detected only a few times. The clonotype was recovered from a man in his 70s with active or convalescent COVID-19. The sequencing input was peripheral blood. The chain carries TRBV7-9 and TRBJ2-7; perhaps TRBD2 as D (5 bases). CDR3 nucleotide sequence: TGTGCCAGCAGCCAGACGGGGTACGAGCAGTACTTC. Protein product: CASSQTGYEQYF.